This T cell receptor (beta chain) was retrieved from a study of persistence of HIV-infected CD4 T cells. Germline V gene lookup returns CDR1 GTSNPN and CDR2 SVGIG (reference sequence). V lost 2 bases, J lost 6 bases, and 3 bases stayed unmatched. The CDR3 sequence is 13 residues long. Study-wide results and limits: Within sorted populations, more oligoclonal TCRs accompanied more oligoclonal proviruses. TCRbeta richness was lower in CMV- and Gag-responding cells than in anti-CD3/anti-CD28-responding cells.

Cells were stimulated nonspecifically with anti-CD3/anti-CD28 magnetic beads. CD4+ T cells upregulating both CD40 ligand and CD69 were sorted as responding cells. The immunoSEQ assay was version 4, run in survey mode. TCRdb's copy holds only in-frame clones and misses some; the assay was immunoSEQ multiplex PCR. The table lists 35,000 to 55,000 clones, about 88% of them singletons, with roughly 0.46% in the top ten. Notes on this clone: What it binds is not known.

The chain uses TRBV30 and TRBJ1-5; 8 bases fit TRBD1. The sequence derives from an adult woman with HIV who was CMV-seropositive. The material was CD4+ T cells sorted from PBMCs after roughly 18-hour stimulation, obtained from a patient who received antiretroviral therapy. The chain's CDR3 is CAWSNTGGQPQHF. The CDR3 DNA reads as TGTGCCTGGAGTAACACAGGGGGTCAGCCCCAGCATTTT. The full variable domain, its missing parts supplied by reference TRBV30 and TRBJ1-5, is SQTIHQWPATLVQPVGSPLSLECTVEGTSNPNLYWYRQAAGRGLQLLFYSVGIGQISSEVPQNLSASRPQDRQFILSSKKLLLSDSGFYLCAWSNTGGQPQHFGDGTRLSIL.